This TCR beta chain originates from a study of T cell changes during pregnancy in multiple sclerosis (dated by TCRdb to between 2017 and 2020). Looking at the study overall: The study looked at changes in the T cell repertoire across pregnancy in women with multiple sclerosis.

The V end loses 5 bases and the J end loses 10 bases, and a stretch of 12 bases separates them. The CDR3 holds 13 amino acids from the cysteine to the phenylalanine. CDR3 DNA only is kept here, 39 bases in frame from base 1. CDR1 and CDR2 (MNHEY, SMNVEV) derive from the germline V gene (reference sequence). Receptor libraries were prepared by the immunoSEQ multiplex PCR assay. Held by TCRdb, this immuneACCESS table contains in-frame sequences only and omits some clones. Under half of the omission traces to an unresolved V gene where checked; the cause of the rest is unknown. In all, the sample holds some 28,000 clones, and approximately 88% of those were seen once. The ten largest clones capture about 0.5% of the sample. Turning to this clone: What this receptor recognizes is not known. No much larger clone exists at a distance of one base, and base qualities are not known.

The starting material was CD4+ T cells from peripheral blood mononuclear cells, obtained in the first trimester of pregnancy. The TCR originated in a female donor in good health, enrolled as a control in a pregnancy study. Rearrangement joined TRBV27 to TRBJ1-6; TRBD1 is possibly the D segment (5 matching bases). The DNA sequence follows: TGTGCCAGCAGTGGGGGAGGGGAATCACCCCTCCACTTT. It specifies CASSGGGESPLHF.